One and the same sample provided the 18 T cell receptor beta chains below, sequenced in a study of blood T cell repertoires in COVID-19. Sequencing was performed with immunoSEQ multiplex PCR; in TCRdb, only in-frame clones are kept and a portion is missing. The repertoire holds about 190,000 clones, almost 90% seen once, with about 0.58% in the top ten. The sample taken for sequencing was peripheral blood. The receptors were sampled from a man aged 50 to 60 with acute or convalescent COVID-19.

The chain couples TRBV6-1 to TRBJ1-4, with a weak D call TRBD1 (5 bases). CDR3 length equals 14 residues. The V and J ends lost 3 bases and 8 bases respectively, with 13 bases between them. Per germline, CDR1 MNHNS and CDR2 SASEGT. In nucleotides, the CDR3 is TGTGCCAGCAGTGACGGTCAGGGTGGGGAAAAACTGTTTTTT. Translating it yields CASSDGQGGEKLFF.

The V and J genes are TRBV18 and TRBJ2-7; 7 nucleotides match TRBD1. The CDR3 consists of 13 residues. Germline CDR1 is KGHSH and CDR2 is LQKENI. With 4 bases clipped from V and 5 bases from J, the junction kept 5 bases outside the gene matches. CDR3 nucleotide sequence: TGTGCCAGCTCACAGACAGGGACCAACGAGCAGTACGTC. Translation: CASSQTGTNEQYV.

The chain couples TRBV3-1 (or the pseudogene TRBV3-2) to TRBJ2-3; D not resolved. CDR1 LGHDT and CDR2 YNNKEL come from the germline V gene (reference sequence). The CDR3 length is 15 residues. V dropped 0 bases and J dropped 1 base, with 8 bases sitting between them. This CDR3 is CASSQDGRRTDTQYF. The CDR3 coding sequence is TGTGCCAGCAGCCAAGACGGCAGGCGCACAGATACGCAGTATTTT.

The CDR3 DNA sequence: TGTGCCACCATTCGGACAGGGGGGTACACCGGGGAGCTGTTTTTT. Translating it yields CATIRTGGYTGELFF. The chain employs TRBV2 and TRBJ2-2; 10 bases map to TRBD1. Germline values: CDR1 SNHLY, CDR2 FYNNEI. Trimming at V came to 10 bases and at J to 3 bases, leaving 8 bases not matched to a gene. The CDR3 contains 15 residues. Together with reference TRBV2 and TRBJ2-2, the CDR3 gives the full variable domain: EPEVTQTPSHQVTQMGQEVILRCVPISNHLYFYWYRQILGQKVEFLVSFYNNEISEKSEIFDDQFSVERPDGSNFTLKIRSTKLEDSAMYFCATIRTGGYTGELFFGEGSRLTVL.

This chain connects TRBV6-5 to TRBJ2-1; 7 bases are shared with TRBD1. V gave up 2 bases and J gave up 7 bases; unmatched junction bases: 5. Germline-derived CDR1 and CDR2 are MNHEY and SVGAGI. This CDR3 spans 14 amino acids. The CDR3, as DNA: TGTGCCAGCAGTTACAAGGGACAGTATAATGAGCAGTTCTTC. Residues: CASSYKGQYNEQFF.

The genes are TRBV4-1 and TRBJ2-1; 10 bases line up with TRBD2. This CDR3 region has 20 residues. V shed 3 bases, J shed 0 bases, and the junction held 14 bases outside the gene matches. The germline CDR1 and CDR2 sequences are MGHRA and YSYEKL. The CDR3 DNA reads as TGCGCCAGCAGCCATGACCCTCTAGCGGGAGCCTTATTCTCCTACAATGAGCAGTTCTTC. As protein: CASSHDPLAGALFSYNEQFF.

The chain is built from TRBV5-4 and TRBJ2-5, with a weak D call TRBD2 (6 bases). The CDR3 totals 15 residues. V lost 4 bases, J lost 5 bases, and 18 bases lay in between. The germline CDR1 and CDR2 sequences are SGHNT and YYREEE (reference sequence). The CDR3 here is CASSVAGTRGETQYF. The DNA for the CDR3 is TGTGCCAGCAGCGTGGCCGGGACTCGAGGGGAGACCCAGTACTTC.

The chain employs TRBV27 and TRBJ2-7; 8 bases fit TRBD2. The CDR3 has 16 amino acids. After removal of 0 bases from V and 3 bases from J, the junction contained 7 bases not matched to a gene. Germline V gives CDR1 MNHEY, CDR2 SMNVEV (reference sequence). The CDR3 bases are TGTGCCAGCAGTTTATCTGGAGCGGGAGCTGGCTACGAGCAGTACTTC. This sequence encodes CASSLSGAGAGYEQYF.

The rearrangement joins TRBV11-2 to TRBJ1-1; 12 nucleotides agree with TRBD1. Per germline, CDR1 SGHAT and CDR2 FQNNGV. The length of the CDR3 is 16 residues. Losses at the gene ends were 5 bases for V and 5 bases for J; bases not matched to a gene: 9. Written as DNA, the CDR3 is TGTGCCAGCAGCCCCGGGACAGGGGGCATGGGTACTGAAGCTTTCTTT. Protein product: CASSPGTGGMGTEAFF.

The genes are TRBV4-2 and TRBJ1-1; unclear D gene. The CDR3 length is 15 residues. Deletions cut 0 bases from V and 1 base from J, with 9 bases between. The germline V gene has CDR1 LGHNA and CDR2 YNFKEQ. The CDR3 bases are TGTGCCAGCAGCCAAGATCCAGGAGGGAACACTGAAGCTTTCTTT. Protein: CASSQDPGGNTEAFF.

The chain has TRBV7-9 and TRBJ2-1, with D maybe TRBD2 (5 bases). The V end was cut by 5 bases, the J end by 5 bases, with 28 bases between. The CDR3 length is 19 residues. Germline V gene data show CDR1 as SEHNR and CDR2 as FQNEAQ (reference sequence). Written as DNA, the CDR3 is TGTGCCAGCAGCCCACCCGGCTATATTGGGCACCTGAGGGACAATGAGCAGTTCTTC. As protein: CASSPPGYIGHLRDNEQFF.

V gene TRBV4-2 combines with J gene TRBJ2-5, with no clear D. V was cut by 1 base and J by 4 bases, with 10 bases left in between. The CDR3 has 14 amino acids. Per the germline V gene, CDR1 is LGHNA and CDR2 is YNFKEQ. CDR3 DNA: TGTGCCAGCAGCCAAGGGGCAGTTCTAGAGACCCAGTACTTC. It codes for CASSQGAVLETQYF.

CDR3 amino acids: CASSLGQGVTDTQYF. In nucleotides, the CDR3 is TGTGCCAGCTCCCTGGGCCAGGGGGTCACAGATACGCAGTATTTT. J is TRBJ2-3 and V is TRBV6-5, with 7 nucleotides matching TRBD1. The CDR3 extends over 15 amino acids. With V trimmed by 8 bases and J by 2 bases, 10 bases remained unmatched. In germline, CDR1 is MNHEY, CDR2 SVGAGI.

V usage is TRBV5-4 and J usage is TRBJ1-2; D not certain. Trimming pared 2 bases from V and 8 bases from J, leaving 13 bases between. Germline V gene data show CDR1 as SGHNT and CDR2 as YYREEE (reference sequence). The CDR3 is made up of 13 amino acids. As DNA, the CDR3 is TGTGCCAGCAGCTTACGGCAGGCGGGGGGCTACACCTTC. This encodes CASSLRQAGGYTF.

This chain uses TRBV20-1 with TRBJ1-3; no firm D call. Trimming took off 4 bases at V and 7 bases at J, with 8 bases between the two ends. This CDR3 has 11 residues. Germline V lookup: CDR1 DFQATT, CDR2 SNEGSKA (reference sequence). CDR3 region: CSAKSSNTIYF. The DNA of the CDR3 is TGCAGTGCTAAATCGTCGAACACCATATATTTT.

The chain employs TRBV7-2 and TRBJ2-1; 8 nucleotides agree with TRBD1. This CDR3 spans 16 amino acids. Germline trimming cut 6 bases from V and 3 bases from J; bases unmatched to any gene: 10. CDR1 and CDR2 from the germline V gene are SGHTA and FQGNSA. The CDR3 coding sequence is TGTGCCAGCAGTTTGGACAGGGATTATCACTACAATGAGCAGTTCTTC. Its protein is CASSLDRDYHYNEQFF.

The CDR3 loop reads CASSLGSGGANTGELFF. DNA for the CDR3: TGTGCCAGCAGCTTAGGTTCAGGGGGCGCCAACACCGGGGAGCTGTTTTTT. V is TRBV7-2 and J is TRBJ2-2, with 8 bases lining up with TRBD1. Germline CDR1 reads SGHTA; CDR2 reads FQGNSA. V trimming: 1 base; J trimming: 2 bases; junction bases outside the gene matches: 6. The CDR3 covers 17 residues. Drawing the rest from reference TRBV7-2 and TRBJ2-2, the complete variable domain is GAGVSQSPSNKVTEKGKDVELRCDPISGHTALYWYRQSLGQGLEFLIYFQGNSAPDKSGLPSDRFSAERTGGSVSTLTIQRTQQEDSAVYLCASSLGSGGANTGELFFGEGSRLTVL.

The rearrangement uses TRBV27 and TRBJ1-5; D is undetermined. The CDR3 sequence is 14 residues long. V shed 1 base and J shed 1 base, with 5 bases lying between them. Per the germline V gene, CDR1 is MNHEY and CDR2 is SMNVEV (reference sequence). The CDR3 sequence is CASSLWASNQPQHF. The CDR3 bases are TGTGCCAGCAGTTTATGGGCGAGCAATCAGCCCCAGCATTTT.